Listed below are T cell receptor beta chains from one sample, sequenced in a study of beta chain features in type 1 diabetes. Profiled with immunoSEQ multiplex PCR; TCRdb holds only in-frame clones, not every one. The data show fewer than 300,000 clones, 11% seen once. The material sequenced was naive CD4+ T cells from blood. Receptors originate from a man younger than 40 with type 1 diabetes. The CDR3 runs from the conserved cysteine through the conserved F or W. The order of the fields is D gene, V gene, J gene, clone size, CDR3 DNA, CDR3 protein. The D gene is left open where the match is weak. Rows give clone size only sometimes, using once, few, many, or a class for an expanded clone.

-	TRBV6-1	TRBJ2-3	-	TGTGCCAGCAGTGAAGCTTATAGGAGAACAGATACGCAGTATTTT	CASSEAYRRTDTQYF
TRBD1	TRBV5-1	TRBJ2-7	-	TGCGCCAGCAGCTTGGCCGGGACAGGATATAACGAGCAGTACTTC	CASSLAGTGYNEQYF
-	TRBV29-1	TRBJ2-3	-	TGCAGCGGGACAGAGGATACGCAGTATTTT	CSGTEDTQYF
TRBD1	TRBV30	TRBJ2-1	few	TGTGCCTGGAGTGCCCACAGGGGAGCCTACAATGAGCAGTTCTTC	CAWSAHRGAYNEQFF
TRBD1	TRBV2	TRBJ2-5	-	TGTGCCAGCAGTGGTTCAGGGGGATCACAAGAGACCCAGTACTTC	CASSGSGGSQETQYF
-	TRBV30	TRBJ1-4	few	TGTGCCTGGACAGGAACGGGGGAAAAACTGTTTTTT	CAWTGTGEKLFF
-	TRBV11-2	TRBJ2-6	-	TGTGCCAGCAGCCGCAGGGACTCTGGGGCCAACGTCCTGACTTTC	CASSRRDSGANVLTF
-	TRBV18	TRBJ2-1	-	TGTGCCAGCTCACCATCGGGGTCTGAGCTAATAGACAATGAGCAGTTCTTC	CASSPSGSELIDNEQFF
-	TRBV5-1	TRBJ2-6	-	TGCGCCAGCAGCTTTGGCGGTACCTCTGGGGCCAACGTCCTGACTTTC	CASSFGGTSGANVLTF
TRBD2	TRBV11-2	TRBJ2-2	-	TGTGCCAGCAGCTATGGGACTAGCGGGGTTAACACCGGGGAGCTGTTTTTT	CASSYGTSGVNTGELFF
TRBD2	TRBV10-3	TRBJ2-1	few	TGTGCCACCAAAATGATGACTAGCGGGGTCCATGAGCAGTTCTTC	CATKMMTSGVHEQFF
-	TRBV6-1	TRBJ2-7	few	TGTGCCAGTGGCGGGCAAAATTCCTACGAGCAGTACTTC	CASGGQNSYEQYF
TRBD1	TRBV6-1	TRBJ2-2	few	TGTGCCAGCACTGAACAGGGGGCGAACACCGGGGAGCTGTTTTTT	CASTEQGANTGELFF
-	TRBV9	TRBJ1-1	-	TGTGCCAGCAGCGGATCACAAGACACTGAAGCTTTCTTT	CASSGSQDTEAFF
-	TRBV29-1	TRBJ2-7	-	TGCAGCGTTGAGGGGGGGTCAGGGGACCCCTACGAGCAGTACTTC	CSVEGGSGDPYEQYF
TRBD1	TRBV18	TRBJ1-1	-	TGTGCCAGCTCACCAAGCCGCGAGGGGGCAGGGAACACTGAAGCTTTCTTT	CASSPSREGAGNTEAFF
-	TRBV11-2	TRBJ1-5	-	TGTGCCAGCAGCTTAGGACAGGCCATCAATCAGCCCCAGCATTTT	CASSLGQAINQPQHF
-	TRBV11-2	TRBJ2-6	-	TGTGCCAGCAGCCCCAGGAGGGCCATCTCTGGGGCCAACGTCCTGACTTTC	CASSPRRAISGANVLTF
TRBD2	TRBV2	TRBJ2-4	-	TGTGCCAGCCGACTAGCGGGGGGCCCTCACTTC	CASRLAGGPHF
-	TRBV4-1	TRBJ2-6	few	TGCGCCAGCAGCTCCCATAAGGACACCGCTGGGGCCAACGTCCTGACTTTC	CASSSHKDTAGANVLTF
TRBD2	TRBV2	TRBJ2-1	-	TGTGCCAGCGGGTTAGCGGGAAGGAATGAGCAGTTCTTC	CASGLAGRNEQFF
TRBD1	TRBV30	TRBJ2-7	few	TGTGCCTGGAGCCTCGGGACAGCGGCTCGGTACGAGCAGTACTTC	CAWSLGTAARYEQYF
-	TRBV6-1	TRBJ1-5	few	TGTGCCAGCAACCAGGGTTCGTTGAATCAGCCCCAGCATTTT	CASNQGSLNQPQHF
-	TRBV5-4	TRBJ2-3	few	TGTGCCAGCAGCTCCACAGGGAGAATTGCAGATACGCAGTATTTT	CASSSTGRIADTQYF
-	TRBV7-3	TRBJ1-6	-	TGTGCCAGCAGCTTTGGGAGCTCCTATAATTCACCCCTCCACTTT	CASSFGSSYNSPLHF
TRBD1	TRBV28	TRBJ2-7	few	TGTGCCAGCAGCCGGGACAGGGCCGAGCAGTACTTC	CASSRDRAEQYF